The subject of this entry is one T cell receptor beta chain. Trimming pared 7 bases from V and 5 bases from J, leaving 6 bases between. This CDR3 comprises 10 residues. Germline CDR1 SGHNT, CDR2 YYREEE (reference sequence). The data belong to a study of cytomegalovirus exposure and HLA in healthy donors. With 60 Vbeta and 13 Jbeta primers, the PCR was carried out. Sequencing was performed with immunoSEQ multiplex PCR; in TCRdb, only in-frame clones are kept and a portion is missing. The sample lists a few hundred thousand clones; 80% to 95% were seen once. As for the donors, each was a healthy bone marrow donor.

The TCR was taken from a girl aged 2-10 years in good health and CMV-seronegative. The sequencing input was PBMCs. This chain connects TRBV5-4 to TRBJ2-5, with D tentatively TRBD2 (5 bases). The CDR3 spells CASGGETQYF. CDR3 nucleotide sequence: TGTGCCAGCGGCGGGGAGACCCAGTACTTC.